Listed here are 18 T cell receptor beta chains from one sample, sequenced in a study of OX40 agonist ivuxolimab in advanced cancers. Generated by immunoSEQ multiplex PCR, the TCRdb table keeps only in-frame clones and is missing some. The repertoire consists of about 83,000 clones, with roughly 80% occurring once and the leading ten covering approximately 1.5%. Specimen: CD4+ or CD8+ T cells sorted from blood, collected in a trial of the OX40 agonist ivuxolimab. The origin of the receptors is an adult with an advanced solid tumor such as melanoma, head and neck, liver or kidney cancer.

V usage is TRBV5-1 and J usage is TRBJ2-7; the D gene could be TRBD1 or TRBD2 (6 bases each). Per the germline V gene, CDR1 is SGHRS and CDR2 is YFSETQ. The V gene lost 5 bases and the J gene lost 3 bases, with 15 bases spanning the gap. The CDR3 totals 14 residues. CDR3 residues: CASSFEGGLYEQYF. CDR3 nucleotide sequence: TGCGCCAGCAGTTTTGAGGGGGGCCTCTACGAGCAGTACTTC.

V is TRBV5-4 and J is TRBJ1-2, with 10 positions matching TRBD1. The CDR3 consists of 16 residues. Per germline, CDR1 SGHNT and CDR2 YYREEE (reference sequence). V trimming: 0 bases; J trimming: 8 bases; junction bases outside the gene matches: 10. DNA of the CDR3: TGTGCCAGCAGCTTGGCCGAGGACAGGGGGAGTAGGGGCTACACCTTC. Protein sequence: CASSLAEDRGSRGYTF. The whole variable domain, remainder taken from reference TRBV5-4 and TRBJ1-2, is ETGVTQSPTHLIKTRGQQVTLRCSSQSGHNTVSWYQQALGQGPQFIFQYYREEENGRGNFPPRFSGLQFPNYSSELNVNALELDDSALYLCASSLAEDRGSRGYTFGSGTRLTVV.

This chain joins TRBV9 and TRBJ1-4; D perhaps matches TRBD1 (5 bases). V lost 0 bases and J lost 0, with 6 bases in between. The CDR3 is made up of 15 amino acids. Germline V lookup: CDR1 SGDLS, CDR2 YYNGEE. The CDR3 here is CASSVGGATNEKLFF. The DNA of the CDR3 is TGTGCCAGCAGCGTAGGGGGGGCAACTAATGAAAAACTGTTTTTT.

V gene TRBV5-5 combines with J gene TRBJ1-1, with a possible D match to TRBD1 (6 bases). V was trimmed by 6 bases and J by 8 bases, leaving 17 bases between them. CDR1 is SGHKS and CDR2 is YYEKEE in the germline V gene (reference sequence). This CDR3 has 13 amino acids. CDR3 region: CASIHRARYEAFF. CDR3 nucleotides: TGTGCCAGCATCCACAGGGCGCGCTACGAAGCTTTCTTT.

CDR3 sequence reads: CASSLGNYGYTF. CDR3 nucleotides: TGTGCCAGCAGCTTAGGCAACTATGGCTACACCTTC. This chain connects TRBV11-2 to TRBJ1-2, with D hard to call. V was cut by 1 base and J by 2 bases, with 2 bases left in between. The CDR3 is 12 amino acids. CDR1 is SGHAT, CDR2 FQNNGV, per germline.

The genes are TRBV6-1 and TRBJ1-5; D uncertain. Germline V gene sequence: CDR1 MNHNS, CDR2 SASEGT. Trimming removed 7 bases from V and 5 bases from J, with 9 bases in between. This CDR3 comprises 12 residues. In DNA, the CDR3 is TGTGCCAGCAATCCCGGGGATCAGCCCCAGCATTTT. It is translated as CASNPGDQPQHF.

This sequence joins TRBV4-3 and TRBJ1-6, with TRBD1 identical over 9 bases. J gave up 6 bases and V 2 bases, and 8 bases lay outside the gene matches. This CDR3 spans 17 amino acids. Germline V gives CDR1 LGHNA, CDR2 YSLEER. As DNA, the CDR3 is TGCGCCAGCAGCCAATACTACAGGGGGCAGGTTAATTCACCCCTCCACTTT. This encodes CASSQYYRGQVNSPLHF.

V is TRBV5-1 and J is TRBJ2-3; D is unclear. Trimming left V 4 bases short and J 0 bases short, with 6 bases between. CDR1 and CDR2 from the germline V gene are SGHRS and YFSETQ. This CDR3 region has 13 residues. Written as DNA, the CDR3 is TGCGCCAGCAGCCTTGCTAGCACAGATACGCAGTATTTT. This translates into CASSLASTDTQYF.

This clone was detected only once. The chain employs TRBV18 and TRBJ1-1; 7 nucleotides agree with TRBD1. Trimming cost V 8 bases and J 2 bases; bases outside gene matches: 5. Per the germline V gene, CDR1 is KGHSH and CDR2 is LQKENI. This CDR3 region has 13 residues. The CDR3 region has the DNA TGTGCCAGCGCCGGACAGGTCAACACTGAAGCTTTCTTT. Residues: CASAGQVNTEAFF.

This rearrangement joins TRBV19 to TRBJ1-3; D gene unclear. V dropped 6 bases and J dropped 4 bases, with 19 bases sitting between them. The CDR3 covers 16 residues. Germline loops: CDR1 LNHDA, CDR2 SQIVND (reference sequence). CDR3 nucleotides: TGTGCCAGTAGCAAGGACTCCAGGCTAGGCGGAAACACCATATATTTT. Translating gives CASSKDSRLGGNTIYF.

This clone appeared a few times. The chain is built from TRBV2 and TRBJ2-2; no firm D call. V dropped 6 bases and J dropped 1 base, with 3 bases sitting between them. CDR1 and CDR2 (germline): SNHLY, FYNNEI. This CDR3 comprises 12 residues. The CDR3, as DNA: TGTGCCAGCAGGTGGAACACCGGGGAGCTGTTTTTT. It encodes CASRWNTGELFF.

The rearrangement uses TRBV28 and TRBJ1-6; unclear D gene. Germline V gives CDR1 MDHEN, CDR2 SYDVKM. V lost 7 bases and J 2 bases, leaving 12 bases between the germline ends. This CDR3 comprises 15 residues. CDR3 sequence: CASTPTIAYNSPLHF. DNA for the CDR3: TGTGCCAGCACCCCGACAATCGCCTATAATTCACCCCTCCACTTT.

This chain uses TRBV11-2 with TRBJ1-6; 7 bases are shared with TRBD1. CDR3 length: 14 amino acids. CDR1 and CDR2 (germline): SGHAT, FQNNGV. V lost 2 bases to trimming and J lost 7 bases; unmatched junction nucleotides: 2. The CDR3 sequence is CASSLSGQNSPLHF. CDR3 DNA: TGTGCCAGCAGCTTATCGGGACAGAATTCACCCCTCCACTTT.

This chain connects TRBV4-1 to TRBJ1-5; D may be TRBD1 (6 bases). The CDR3 totals 14 residues. The germline V and J ends were trimmed by 1 base and 5 bases, with 9 bases remaining between them. From germline, CDR1 is MGHRA and CDR2 YSYEKL. The CDR3 loop is CASSQGTDYQPQHF. The CDR3 nucleotides are TGCGCCAGCAGCCAAGGGACAGACTATCAGCCCCAGCATTTT.

This clone was seen more than once but under ten times. This sequence joins TRBV7-6 and TRBJ2-3; a possible D gene is TRBD1 (5 bases). The CDR3 spans 13 residues. Germline V lookup: CDR1 SGHVS, CDR2 FNYEAQ. With 5 bases removed from V and 4 bases from J, the gap between germline ends came to 10 bases. This CDR3 reads CASSRQGADTQYF. The CDR3, as DNA: TGTGCCAGCAGCCGGCAGGGCGCAGATACGCAGTATTTT. Complete variable domain (other parts from reference TRBV7-6 and TRBJ2-3): GAGVSQSPRYKVTKRGQDVALRCDPISGHVSLYWYRQALGQGPEFLTYFNYEAQQDKSGLPNDRFSAERPEGSISTLTIQRTEQRDSAMYRCASSRQGADTQYFGPGTRLTVL.

This clone appeared once. The chain employs TRBV6-1 and TRBJ1-5, with 8 bases aligning to TRBD1. The V and J ends lost 5 bases and 4 bases, in that order; junction bases with no gene match: 4. This CDR3 has 14 amino acids. Per germline, CDR1 MNHNS and CDR2 SASEGT. CDR3 DNA: TGTGCCAGCAGTACAGGGGGACGTAATCAGCCCCAGCATTTT. Encoded protein: CASSTGGRNQPQHF.

The chain employs TRBV29-1 and TRBJ2-7; 7 bases fit TRBD1. Germline assignment: CDR1 SQVTM and CDR2 ANQGSEA. With 7 bases clipped from V and 3 bases from J, the junction kept 6 bases outside the gene matches. This CDR3 is 12 amino acids long. CDR3 DNA: TGCAGCGCTGGGACAGCTAACTACGAGCAGTACTTC. It encodes CSAGTANYEQYF.

This clone appeared once. This chain connects TRBV6-1 to TRBJ2-3; weak D call: TRBD1 (6 bases). CDR1 and CDR2 (germline): MNHNS, SASEGT. CDR3 size: 14 residues. Trimming removed 8 bases from V and 1 base from J, with 13 bases in between. CDR3 in amino acids: CASGGNLGTDTQYF. DNA of the CDR3: TGTGCCAGCGGGGGCAATCTGGGCACAGATACGCAGTATTTT.